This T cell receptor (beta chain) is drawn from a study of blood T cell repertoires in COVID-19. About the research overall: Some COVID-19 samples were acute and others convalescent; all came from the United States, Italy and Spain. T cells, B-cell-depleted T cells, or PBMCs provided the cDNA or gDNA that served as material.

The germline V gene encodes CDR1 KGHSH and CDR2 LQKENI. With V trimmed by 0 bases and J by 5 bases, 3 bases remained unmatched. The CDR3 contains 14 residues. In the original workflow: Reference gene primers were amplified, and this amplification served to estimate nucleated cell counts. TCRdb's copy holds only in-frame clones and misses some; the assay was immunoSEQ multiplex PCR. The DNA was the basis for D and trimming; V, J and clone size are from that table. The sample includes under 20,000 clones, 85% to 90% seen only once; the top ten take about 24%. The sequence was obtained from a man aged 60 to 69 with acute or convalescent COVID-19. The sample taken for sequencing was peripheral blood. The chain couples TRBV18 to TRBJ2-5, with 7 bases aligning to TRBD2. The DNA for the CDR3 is TGTGCCAGCTCACCACCAGCGGGGACTGAGACCCAGTACTTC. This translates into CASSPPAGTETQYF.